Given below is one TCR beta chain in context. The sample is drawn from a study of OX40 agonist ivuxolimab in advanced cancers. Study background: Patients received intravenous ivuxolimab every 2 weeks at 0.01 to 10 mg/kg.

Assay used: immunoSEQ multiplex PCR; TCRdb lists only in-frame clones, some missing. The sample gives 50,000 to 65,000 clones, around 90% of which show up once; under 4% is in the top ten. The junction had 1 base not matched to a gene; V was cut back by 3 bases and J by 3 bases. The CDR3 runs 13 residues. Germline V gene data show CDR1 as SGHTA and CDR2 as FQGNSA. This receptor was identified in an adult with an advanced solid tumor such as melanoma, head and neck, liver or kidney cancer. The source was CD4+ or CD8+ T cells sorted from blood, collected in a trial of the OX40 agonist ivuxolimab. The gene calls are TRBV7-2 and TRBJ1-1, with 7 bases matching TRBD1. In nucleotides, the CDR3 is TGTGCCAGCAGCTTTACAGGGGACACTGAAGCTTTCTTT. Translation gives CASSFTGDTEAFF. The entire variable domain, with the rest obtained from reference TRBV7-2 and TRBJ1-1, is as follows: GAGVSQSPSNKVTEKGKDVELRCDPISGHTALYWYRQSLGQGLEFLIYFQGNSAPDKSGLPSDRFSAERTGGSVSTLTIQRTQQEDSAVYLCASSFTGDTEAFFGQGTRLTVV.